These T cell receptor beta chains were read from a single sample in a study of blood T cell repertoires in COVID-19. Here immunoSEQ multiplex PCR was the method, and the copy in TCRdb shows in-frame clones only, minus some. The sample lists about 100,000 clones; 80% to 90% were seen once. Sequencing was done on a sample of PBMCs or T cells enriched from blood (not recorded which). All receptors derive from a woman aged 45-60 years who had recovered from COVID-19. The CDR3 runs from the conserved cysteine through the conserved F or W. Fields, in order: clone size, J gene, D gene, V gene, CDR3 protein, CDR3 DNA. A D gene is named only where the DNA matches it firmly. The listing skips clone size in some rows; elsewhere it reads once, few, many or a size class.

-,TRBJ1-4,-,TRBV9,CASSVEGGELFF,TGTGCCAGCAGCGTAGAGGGAGGGGAACTGTTTTTT
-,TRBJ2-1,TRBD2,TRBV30,CAWQLSGGSEQFF,TGTGCCTGGCAGCTTAGCGGGGGTTCAGAGCAGTTCTTC
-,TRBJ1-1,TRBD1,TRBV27,CASTRQGYSEAFF,TGTGCCAGCACTCGACAGGGTTATTCTGAAGCTTTCTTT
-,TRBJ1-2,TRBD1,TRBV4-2,CASSQTDRGGNGYTF,TGTGCCAGCAGCCAGACGGACAGGGGAGGGAATGGCTACACCTTC
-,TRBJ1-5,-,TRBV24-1,CATGYATNRGHSNQPQHF,TGTGCCACCGGTTACGCGACCAATAGGGGTCATAGCAATCAGCCCCAGCATTTT
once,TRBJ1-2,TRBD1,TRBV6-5,CASSYTGGRGYTF,TGTGCCAGCAGTTATACAGGGGGCCGGGGCTACACCTTC
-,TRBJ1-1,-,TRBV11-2,CASSPRSNTEAFF,TGTGCCAGCAGCCCCCGGAGCAACACTGAAGCTTTCTTT
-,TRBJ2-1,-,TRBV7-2,CASSLAFSGSYNEQFF,TGTGCCAGCAGCTTAGCGTTCAGCGGATCCTACAATGAGCAGTTCTTC
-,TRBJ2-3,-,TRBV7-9,CASGLGAAPYTDTQYF,TGTGCCAGCGGGTTGGGGGCTGCGCCCTACACAGATACGCAGTATTTT
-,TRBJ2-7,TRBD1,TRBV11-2,CASSLNRDRVYYEQYF,TGTGCCAGCAGTCTTAATCGGGACAGGGTCTACTACGAGCAGTACTTC
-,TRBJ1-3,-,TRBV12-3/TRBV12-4,CASSISGNTIYF,TGTGCCAGCTCCATCTCTGGAAACACCATATATTTT
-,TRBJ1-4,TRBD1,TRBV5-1,CASSPGGRGDEKLFF,TGCGCCAGCAGCCCTGGCGGCAGGGGGGACGAAAAACTGTTTTTT
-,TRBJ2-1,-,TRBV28,CASSLWGGGYNEQFF,TGTGCCAGCAGTTTATGGGGAGGGGGGTACAATGAGCAGTTCTTC
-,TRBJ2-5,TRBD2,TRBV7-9,CASSTVAGETQYF,TGTGCCAGCAGCACCGTAGCGGGGGAGACCCAGTACTTC
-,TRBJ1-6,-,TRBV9,CASSVGALPNSPLHF,TGTGCCAGCAGCGTAGGGGCCCTACCCAATTCACCCCTCCACTTT
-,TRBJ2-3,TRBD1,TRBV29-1,CSVEGKQGVTDTQYF,TGCAGCGTTGAAGGCAAACAGGGGGTCACAGATACGCAGTATTTT
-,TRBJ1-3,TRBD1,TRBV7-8,CASSPRGAGNTIYF,TGTGCCAGCAGCCCCAGGGGGGCTGGAAACACCATATATTTT
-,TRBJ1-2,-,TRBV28,CASSLAGLYGYTF,TGTGCCAGCAGTTTGGCGGGGCTCTATGGCTACACCTTC
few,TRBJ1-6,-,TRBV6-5,CASGASSYNSPLHF,TGTGCCAGCGGGGCAAGCTCCTATAATTCACCCCTCCACTTT
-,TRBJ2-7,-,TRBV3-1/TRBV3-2,CASSHTETSGLGLGEQYF,TGTGCCAGCAGCCATACCGAGACTAGTGGGTTGGGTTTAGGCGAGCAGTACTTC
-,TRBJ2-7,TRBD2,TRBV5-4,CASSSGLGLYEQYF,TGTGCCAGCAGCTCCGGACTAGGGCTATACGAGCAGTACTTC
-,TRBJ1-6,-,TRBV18,CASSPLQDSPNSPLHF,TGTGCCAGCTCACCACTACAGGACAGCCCCAATTCACCCCTCCACTTT
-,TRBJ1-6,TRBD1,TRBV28,CASSRTGDSPLHF,TGTGCCAGCAGTCGGACAGGGGATTCACCCCTCCACTTT
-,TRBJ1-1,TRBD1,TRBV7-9,CASSLGDRGLTEAFF,TGTGCCAGCAGCTTAGGGGACAGGGGGCTCACTGAAGCTTTCTTT
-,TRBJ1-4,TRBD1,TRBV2,CASMRSAGGNEKLFF,TGTGCCAGCATGAGATCGGCAGGGGGCAACGAAAAACTGTTTTTT
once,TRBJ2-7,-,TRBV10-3,CAISDRSYEQYF,TGTGCCATCAGCGACAGATCCTACGAGCAGTACTTC
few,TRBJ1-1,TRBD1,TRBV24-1,CATKPGTGVNTEAFF,TGTGCCACCAAACCCGGGACAGGGGTGAACACTGAAGCTTTCTTT
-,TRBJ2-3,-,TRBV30,CAWSPTSTDTQYF,TGTGCCTGGAGTCCTACTAGCACAGATACGCAGTATTTT
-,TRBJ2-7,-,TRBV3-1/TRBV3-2,CASSYRWADEQYF,TGTGCCAGCAGCTACCGGTGGGCCGACGAGCAGTACTTC
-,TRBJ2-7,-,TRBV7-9,CASSLGHGGSYEQYF,TGTGCCAGCAGCTTAGGGCACGGAGGGTCCTACGAGCAGTACTTC
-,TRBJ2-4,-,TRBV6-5,CASRSDYIQYF,TGTGCCAGCAGGTCAGATTACATTCAGTACTTC
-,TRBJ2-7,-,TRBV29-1,CSAAQGPGYEQYF,TGCAGCGCCGCTCAGGGGCCGGGTTACGAGCAGTACTTC
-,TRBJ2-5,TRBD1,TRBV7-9,CASSQGDRDQETQYF,TGTGCCAGCAGCCAAGGGGACAGGGACCAAGAGACCCAGTACTTC
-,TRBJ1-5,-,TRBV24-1,CATSDSGPGDSNQPQHF,TGTGCCACCAGTGATTCAGGGCCTGGGGATAGCAATCAGCCCCAGCATTTT
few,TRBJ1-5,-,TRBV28,CASSPLSLPQHF,TGTGCCAGCAGTCCACTGTCCCTGCCCCAGCATTTT
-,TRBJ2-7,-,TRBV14,CASSQDRQGTPHYEQYF,TGTGCCAGCAGCCAAGATCGCCAGGGAACCCCCCACTACGAGCAGTACTTC
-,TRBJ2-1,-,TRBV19,CATRRTYTYNEQFF,TGTGCCACCCGAAGGACTTACACCTACAATGAGCAGTTCTTC
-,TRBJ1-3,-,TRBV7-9,CASSLVTGSGNTIYF,TGTGCCAGCAGCTTAGTGACGGGCTCTGGAAACACCATATATTTT
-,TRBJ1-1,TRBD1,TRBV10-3,CAISETTGVDTEAFF,TGTGCCATCAGTGAGACCACAGGGGTGGACACTGAAGCTTTCTTT
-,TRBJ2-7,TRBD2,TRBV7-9,CASSISGGIYEQYF,TGTGCCAGCAGCATCAGCGGGGGAATCTACGAGCAGTACTTC
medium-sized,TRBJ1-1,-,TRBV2,CASSEGGAREGTEAFF,TGTGCCAGCAGTGAAGGGGGAGCCAGGGAGGGCACTGAAGCTTTCTTT
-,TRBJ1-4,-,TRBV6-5,CASTPFSPREKLFF,TGTGCCAGCACACCTTTCTCCCCACGAGAGAAACTGTTTTTT
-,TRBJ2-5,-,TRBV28,CASSPRMGLAQETQYF,TGTGCCAGCAGCCCCAGGATGGGACTGGCTCAGGAGACCCAGTACTTC
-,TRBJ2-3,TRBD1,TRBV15,CATSRGGQGETDTQYF,TGTGCCACCAGCAGGGGCGGACAGGGGGAGACAGATACGCAGTATTTT
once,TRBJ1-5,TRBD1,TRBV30,CAWSVGQINQPQHF,TGTGCCTGGAGTGTGGGACAGATAAATCAGCCCCAGCATTTT